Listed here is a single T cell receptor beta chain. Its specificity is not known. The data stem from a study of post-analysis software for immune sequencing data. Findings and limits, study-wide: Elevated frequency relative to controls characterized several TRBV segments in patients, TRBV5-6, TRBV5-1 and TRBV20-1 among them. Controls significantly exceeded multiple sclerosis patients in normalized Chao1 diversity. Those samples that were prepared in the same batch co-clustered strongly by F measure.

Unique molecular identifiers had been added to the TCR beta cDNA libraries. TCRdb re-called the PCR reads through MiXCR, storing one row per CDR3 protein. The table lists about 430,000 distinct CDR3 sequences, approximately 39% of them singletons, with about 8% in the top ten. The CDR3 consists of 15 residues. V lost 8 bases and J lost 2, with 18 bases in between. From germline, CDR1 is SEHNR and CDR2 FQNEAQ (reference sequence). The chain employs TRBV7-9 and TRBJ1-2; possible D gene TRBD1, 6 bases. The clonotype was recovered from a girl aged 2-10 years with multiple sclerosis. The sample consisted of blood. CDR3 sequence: CASGQGGGVNYGYTF. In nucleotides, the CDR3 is TGTGCCAGCGGCCAGGGCGGGGGCGTGAACTATGGCTACACCTTC.